The 15 T cell receptor beta chains below were found in one sample sequenced in a study of radiotherapy plus CTLA-4 blockade in lung cancer. Produced via immunoSEQ multiplex PCR; TCRdb's table is partial and in-frame only. The sample lists about 98,000 clones, approximately 78% occurring once. The material sequenced was peripheral blood, taken from a patient treated with radiotherapy plus ipilimumab. These receptors all stem from a human donor with non-small cell lung cancer who had a partial response to radiotherapy plus ipilimumab.

Worth noting for this clone: Additional DNA sequences in this sample encode the identical CDR3. This chain joins TRBV28 and TRBJ1-4, with 7 bases matching TRBD1. J lost 4 bases, V lost 9 bases, and 14 bases had no gene match. Germline V gene data show CDR1 as MDHEN and CDR2 as SYDVKM. The CDR3 runs 16 residues. CDR3 residues: CASSRPGTVYNEKLFF. Here the CDR3 DNA reads TGTGCCAGTAGTCGCCCGGGGACAGTGTATAATGAAAAACTGTTTTTT. Full variable domain (rest looked up from reference TRBV28 and TRBJ1-4): DVKVTQSSRYLVKRTGEKVFLECVQDMDHENMFWYRQDPGLGLRLIYFSYDVKMKEKGDIPEGYSVSREKKERFSLILESASTNQTSMYLCASSRPGTVYNEKLFFGSGTQLSVL.

The chain recombines TRBV27 with TRBJ2-3, with D maybe TRBD1 (5 bases). Germline CDR1 is MNHEY and CDR2 is SMNVEV (reference sequence). The CDR3 is made up of 15 amino acids. The V end was cut by 7 bases, the J end by 2 bases, with 16 bases between. The CDR3 here is CASTFRGFPTDTQYF. Here the CDR3 DNA reads TGTGCCAGCACCTTTAGGGGATTTCCCACAGATACGCAGTATTTT.

This chain joins TRBV6-1 and TRBJ1-3, with 8 bases matching TRBD1. V lost 6 bases to trimming and J lost 4 bases; unmatched junction nucleotides: 8. The CDR3 sequence is 15 residues long. The germline V gene has CDR1 MNHNS and CDR2 SASEGT. CDR3: CASSPRGRVGNTIYF. Here the CDR3 DNA reads TGTGCCAGCAGCCCCAGGGGGCGCGTGGGAAACACCATATATTTT.

The J gene is TRBJ1-2, the V gene TRBV6-1; no reliable D call. The CDR3 contains 14 residues. Germline loops: CDR1 MNHNS, CDR2 SASEGT. V lost 4 bases and J 6 bases, leaving 15 bases between the germline ends. The CDR3 here is CASSGGGIGDGYTF. The CDR3 DNA follows: TGTGCCAGCAGTGGGGGAGGGATCGGAGATGGCTACACCTTC.

This clone was observed a single time. Here the CDR3 reads CASKLAGAYNEQFF. CDR3 bases: TGTGCCAGCAAACTAGCGGGAGCCTACAATGAGCAGTTCTTC. The chain employs TRBV7-6 and TRBJ2-1; TRBD2 matches 11 bases. Germline CDR1 reads SGHVS; CDR2 reads FNYEAQ. This CDR3 has 14 residues. The junction had 1 base not matched to a gene; V was cut back by 7 bases and J by 2 bases.

This chain joins TRBV2 and TRBJ2-3; TRBD2 might be the D (5 bases). Germline-derived CDR1 and CDR2 are SNHLY and FYNNEI. The V and J ends lost 5 bases and 5 bases respectively, with 11 bases between them. This CDR3 region has 13 residues. The chain's CDR3 is CASSTYEGDTQYF. The CDR3 DNA reads TGTGCCAGCAGTACATACGAGGGAGATACGCAGTATTTT.

The rearrangement joins TRBV19 to TRBJ2-6, with 7 bases fitting TRBD1. This CDR3 contains 17 residues. Germline lookup yields CDR1 LNHDA and CDR2 SQIVND (reference sequence). Trimming at V came to 5 bases and at J to 1 base, leaving 8 bases not matched to a gene. CDR3 sequence reads: CASSPRTGRSGANVLTF. The CDR3 DNA sequence: TGTGCCAGTAGTCCGAGGACAGGCCGATCTGGGGCCAACGTCCTGACTTTC.

This sequence joins TRBV5-7 and TRBJ1-5; D is unresolved. TRBV5-7 is an open reading frame whose function is uncertain. CDR3 length: 14 amino acids. V dropped 0 bases and J dropped 4 bases, with 8 bases sitting between them. The CDR3: CASSLVGENQPQHF. CDR3 bases: TGTGCCAGCAGCTTGGTAGGAGAGAATCAGCCCCAGCATTTT.

V is TRBV19 and J is TRBJ2-1, with D possibly being TRBD2 (7 bases). Germline V gene data show CDR1 as LNHDA and CDR2 as SQIVND (reference sequence). Trimming stripped 2 bases from V and 10 bases from J, with 15 bases between. This CDR3 has 14 residues. CDR3 amino acids: CASSISRGPQEQFF. In DNA, the CDR3 is TGTGCCAGTAGTATATCGCGGGGGCCCCAAGAGCAGTTCTTC.

The chain employs TRBV2 and TRBJ1-5, with D maybe TRBD1 (5 bases). V was trimmed by 4 bases and J by 1 base, leaving 14 bases between them. The CDR3 spans 16 residues. Germline CDR1 is SNHLY and CDR2 is FYNNEI. CDR3 residues: CASSVRTPSSNQPQHF. CDR3 sequence (DNA): TGTGCCAGCAGTGTGCGGACACCCTCCAGCAATCAGCCCCAGCATTTT.

The rearrangement links TRBV28 to TRBJ1-2; possibly TRBD1 for D (5 bases). Trimming pared 4 bases from V and 8 bases from J, leaving 23 bases between. Germline V gives CDR1 MDHEN, CDR2 SYDVKM. The CDR3 runs to 16 residues. CDR3 sequence: CASSSGMNLNGGGYTF. For the CDR3, the DNA is TGTGCCAGCAGTTCAGGGATGAATTTGAACGGTGGCGGCTACACCTTC.

V gene TRBV6-5 combines with J gene TRBJ1-3; D remains ambiguous. CDR1 is MNHEY and CDR2 is SVGAGI in the germline V gene. Between the trimmed V and J ends, which lost 6 bases and 0 bases, there was a span of 9 bases. The CDR3 is 14 amino acids. CDR3 sequence: CASRRDFSGNTIYF. In DNA form, the CDR3 reads TGTGCCAGCAGGCGAGATTTCTCTGGAAACACCATATATTTT.

The V call is TRBV27, the J call TRBJ2-5; TRBD2 agrees at 8 bases. CDR1 and CDR2 from the germline V gene are MNHEY and SMNVEV (reference sequence). Trimming cost V 5 bases and J 3 bases; bases outside gene matches: 14. The CDR3 contains 17 residues. The CDR3 sequence is CASSLSLGGVTEETQYF. The CDR3 bases are TGTGCCAGCAGTCTCTCACTCGGGGGGGTTACAGAAGAGACCCAGTACTTC.

This sequence joins TRBV10-2 and TRBJ2-5; TRBD1 might be the D (6 bases). Trimming stripped 3 bases from V and 2 bases from J, with 13 bases between. This CDR3 has 15 amino acids. Per germline, CDR1 WSHSY and CDR2 SAAADI. The CDR3 DNA sequence: TGCGCCAGCAGTGAAAAAACAGGGCCTCAAGAGACCCAGTACTTC. Its protein is CASSEKTGPQETQYF.

This clone showed up just a few times. This chain links TRBV7-2 with TRBJ2-5; 9 nucleotides line up with TRBD2. The V gene end was trimmed by 3 bases and the J gene end by 2 bases; junction bases not matched to a gene: 7. CDR3 length equals 16 residues. Germline CDR1 reads SGHTA; CDR2 reads FQGNSA. CDR3: CASSLNIAGGQETQYF. The CDR3 bases are TGTGCCAGCAGCTTGAACATCGCGGGGGGGCAAGAGACCCAGTACTTC.